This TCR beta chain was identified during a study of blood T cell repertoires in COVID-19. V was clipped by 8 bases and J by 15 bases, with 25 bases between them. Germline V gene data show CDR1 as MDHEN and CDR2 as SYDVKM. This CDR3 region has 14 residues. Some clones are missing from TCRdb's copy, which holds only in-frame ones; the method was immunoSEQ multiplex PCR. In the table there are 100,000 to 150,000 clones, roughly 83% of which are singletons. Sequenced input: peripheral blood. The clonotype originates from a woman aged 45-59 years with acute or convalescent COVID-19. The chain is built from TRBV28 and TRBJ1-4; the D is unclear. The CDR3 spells CASERSLSPKKLFF. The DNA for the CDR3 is TGTGCCAGCGAGCGCAGTTTATCCCCCAAGAAATTGTTTTTT.